This T cell receptor (beta chain) appears in the sequencing data of a study of T cell repertoires in cytomegalovirus infection. Whole-study context: It was recently identified HLA-C-restricted and well-studied HLA-B-restricted CMV epitopes that the study used. Matching HLA type and CMV infection were both indicated by public TCR beta signatures.

Study findings and constraints: There were HLA-C-restricted CMV-specific TCR beta clonotypes dominating the ex vivo response.

This clonotype was seen only a few times. The target antigen is unknown. This CDR3 is built from 16 residues. CDR1 and CDR2 from the germline V gene are MNHEY and SMNVEV (reference sequence). With 0 bases removed from V and 0 bases from J, the gap between germline ends came to 9 bases. TCRdb itself ran the reads through MiXCR, one entry per CDR3 protein. The data contain about 400,000 distinct CDR3 sequences, around a third of them singletons. The rearrangement uses TRBV27 and TRBJ2-1; TRBD2 might be the D (5 bases). This clonotype was obtained from a human donor in good health (CMV status not recorded). Some clones in this sample may be carry-over from other donors' samples. The source material was cultured PBMCs, sampled from culture after CMV antigen stimulation. The CDR3 loop reads CASSLSRVASYNEQFF. The CDR3 DNA follows: TGTGCCAGCAGTTTATCGAGGGTCGCCTCCTACAATGAGCAGTTCTTC.